The 14 T cell receptor beta chains reported below all come from one sample, sequenced in a study of CD8 T cells in Susac syndrome. RNA, at about 0.45 to 1 ug, was reverse transcribed with random hexamers. A single record per CDR3 protein comes from TCRdb applying MiXCR to the immunoSEQ multiplex PCR reads. Here the sample spans 73,000 or so distinct CDR3 sequences, roughly 94% being singletons. The sequenced sample was CD8+ T cells from PBMCs. The receptors were gathered from a human donor with multiple sclerosis.

This sequence joins TRBV3-1 and TRBJ2-2, with 9 positions matching TRBD2. Germline loops: CDR1 LGHDT, CDR2 YNNKEL (reference sequence). The CDR3 is made up of 17 amino acids. The J segment lost 5 bases and the V segment lost 0 bases, leaving 7 bases of the junction unmatched. Here the CDR3 reads CASSQDLAGARTGELFF. CDR3 coding DNA: TGTGCCAGCAGCCAAGATTTAGCGGGAGCGAGAACCGGGGAGCTGTTTTTT.

The gene calls are TRBV30 and TRBJ1-2, with unresolved D. Germline-derived CDR1 and CDR2 are GTSNPN and SVGIG (reference sequence). Deletions cut 1 base from V and 6 bases from J, with 9 bases between. CDR3 length equals 12 residues. Written as DNA, the CDR3 is TGTGCCTGGAGTGCCGGACGGCATGGCTACACCTTC. Its translation is CAWSAGRHGYTF.

The J gene is TRBJ2-1, the V gene TRBV9; 10 bases line up with TRBD2. Trimming removed 4 bases from V and 7 bases from J; junction bases left unmatched: 8. The CDR3 is 15 residues long. Germline V gene sequence: CDR1 SGDLS, CDR2 YYNGEE. The CDR3 is CASSLRTSGTNEQFF. The CDR3 nucleotides read TGTGCCAGCAGCCTTAGGACTAGCGGTACAAATGAGCAGTTCTTC.

V and J are TRBV7-9 and TRBJ1-1; D is unresolved. V gave up 8 bases and J gave up 1 base, with 8 bases separating them. The CDR3 spans 12 residues. The germline CDR1 and CDR2 sequences are SEHNR and FQNEAQ (reference sequence). The CDR3 coding sequence is TGTGCCAGCCTACGGGCGAACACTGAAGCTTTCTTT. Protein product: CASLRANTEAFF.

This chain uses TRBV18 with TRBJ1-1; D remains unclear. The ends were cut back, 5 bases at V and 5 bases at J, with 9 bases in the middle. The CDR3 has 12 amino acids. Germline V lookup: CDR1 KGHSH, CDR2 LQKENI. The CDR3 sequence is CASSAGQTEAFF. As DNA, the CDR3 is TGTGCCAGCTCAGCAGGCCAGACTGAAGCTTTCTTT. Combining the CDR3 with reference TRBV18 and TRBJ1-1 gives the whole variable domain NAGVMQNPRHLVRRRGQEARLRCSPMKGHSHVYWYRQLPEEGLKFMVYLQKENIIDESGMPKERFSAEFPKEGPSILRIQQVVRGDSAAYFCASSAGQTEAFFGQGTRLTVV.

The rearrangement uses TRBV27 and TRBJ2-6; 9 bases line up with TRBD1. J gave up 4 bases and V 4 bases, and 5 bases lay outside the gene matches. This CDR3 has 16 amino acids. Germline assignment: CDR1 MNHEY and CDR2 SMNVEV (reference sequence). The DNA for the CDR3 is TGTGCCAGCAGTTCCACAGGGGGCGACGGGGCCAACGTCCTGACTTTC. This encodes CASSSTGGDGANVLTF.

The CDR3 nucleotides are TGTGCCAGCAGGAGTAGGCCCGACTTATATAATTCACCCCTCCACTTT. This encodes CASRSRPDLYNSPLHF. The chain recombines TRBV27 with TRBJ1-6; D uncertain. The germline V gene has CDR1 MNHEY and CDR2 SMNVEV (reference sequence). The CDR3 extends over 16 amino acids. The V end lost 6 bases, the J end lost 4 bases, and 16 bases lay between the germline ends.

The genes are TRBV24-1 and TRBJ2-3; the D gene is possibly TRBD1 (6 bases). CDR3 size: 15 residues. Germline CDR1 and CDR2: KGHDR and SFDVKD. Trimming took 6 bases from V and 1 from J, leaving 13 bases between them. The CDR3 reads CATSSGASGTDTQYF. CDR3 coding DNA: TGTGCCACCAGTTCAGGGGCTTCGGGCACAGATACGCAGTATTTT.

The chain joins TRBV2 to TRBJ2-2, with D uncertain. CDR1 and CDR2 (germline): SNHLY, FYNNEI. The V end lost 3 bases, the J end lost 2 bases, and 10 bases lay between the germline ends. This CDR3 is built from 15 residues. CDR3: CASSDTHSNTGELFF. The CDR3 DNA sequence: TGTGCCAGCAGTGATACACACTCTAACACCGGGGAGCTGTTTTTT.

V is TRBV27 and J is TRBJ2-7; possible D gene TRBD2, 6 bases. The CDR3 totals 12 residues. Germline V gene sequence: CDR1 MNHEY, CDR2 SMNVEV (reference sequence). Trimming shortened V by 8 bases and J by 3 bases, and 11 bases separated the two germline ends. CDR3 in DNA: TGTGCCAGCGGTCTCGGGGGCTACGAGCAGTACTTC. As protein: CASGLGGYEQYF.

This chain uses TRBV20-1 with TRBJ2-1; 9 bases agree with TRBD2. J was trimmed by 0 bases and V by 4 bases; bases with no gene match: 4. Looked up from germline, CDR1 is DFQATT and CDR2 is SNEGSKA (reference sequence). The CDR3 has 15 amino acids. The CDR3 DNA follows: TGCAGTGCTAACCCAGCGGGAGGCTCCTACAATGAGCAGTTCTTC. Its translation is CSANPAGGSYNEQFF.

The chain employs TRBV7-9 and TRBJ2-1, with no clear D. The V and J ends lost 1 base and 5 bases respectively, with 6 bases between them. Germline values: CDR1 SEHNR, CDR2 FQNEAQ (reference sequence). This CDR3 region has 13 residues. CDR3 coding DNA: TGTGCCAGCAGCTTAGTCATAGACAATGAGCAGTTCTTC. This encodes CASSLVIDNEQFF.

The CDR3 region has the DNA TGTGCCAGCAGGGGGACAGGGAGAAATGAAAAACTGTTTTTT. It specifies CASRGTGRNEKLFF. V and J are TRBV6-5 and TRBJ1-4, with TRBD1 identical over 9 bases. V lost 6 bases and J lost 5; bases outside the gene matches: 4. Germline CDR1 reads MNHEY; CDR2 reads SVGAGI. The CDR3 spans 14 residues.

The chain couples TRBV10-2 to TRBJ2-5, with D possibly matching TRBD1 (6 bases). Per germline, CDR1 WSHSY and CDR2 SAAADI. This CDR3 comprises 14 residues. The V end lost 7 bases, the J end lost 2 bases, and 14 bases lay between the germline ends. CDR3 nucleotides: TGCGCCAGCACGCCCCCCGACAGGCAAGAGACCCAGTACTTC. Protein: CASTPPDRQETQYF.